Listed here are 21 T cell receptor beta chains from one sample, sequenced in a study of identical twins. Via MiXCR, TCRdb re-called the 5' RACE reads, giving one row per CDR3 protein. The data show around 250,000 distinct CDR3 sequences, approximately 7.1% seen once. These same records also appear under a second study, on T cells expressing NK-cell markers.

What was sequenced was CD8+ T cells sorted from blood. The receptors come from a woman under 30 in good health.

This clonotype was detected only once. The chain uses TRBV18 and TRBJ1-2, with D hard to call. CDR3 length: 16 residues. Germline V CDR1 and CDR2: KGHSH, LQKENI. V was pared by 6 bases and J by 2 bases, with 19 bases between. The CDR3 region is CASSSHPTGQNYGYTF. In DNA form, the CDR3 reads TGTGCCAGCTCTTCTCATCCCACGGGCCAGAACTATGGCTACACCTTC.

This clonotype was found a few times. The rearrangement uses TRBV12-3 or TRBV12-4 and TRBJ2-3, with TRBD2 matching 7 bases. The V segment lost 3 bases and the J segment 5 bases; nucleotides outside the gene matches: 5. The CDR3 covers 14 residues. The CDR3 spells CASSLGGGLDTQYF. DNA of the CDR3: TGTGCCAGCAGTTTGGGGGGGGGGTTAGATACGCAGTATTTT.

Many counts were recorded for this clonotype. The chain recombines TRBV12-3 or TRBV12-4 with TRBJ1-2, with D unclear. The CDR3 spans 11 residues. The germline V and J ends were trimmed by 7 bases and 6 bases, with 9 bases remaining between them. CDR3 loop: CASTRGDGYTF. The CDR3 DNA is TGTGCCAGCACCCGGGGTGATGGCTACACCTTC.

This clonotype was seen more than once but under ten times. The V call is TRBV27, the J call TRBJ2-1; no reliable D call. The length of the CDR3 is 14 residues. Germline lookup yields CDR1 MNHEY and CDR2 SMNVEV (reference sequence). V lost 5 bases to trimming and J lost 6 bases, with 14 bases between them. The CDR3 here is CASSGLVRSNEQFF. The CDR3 DNA follows: TGTGCCAGCAGTGGCCTCGTCCGAAGCAATGAGCAGTTCTTC.

This clonotype turned up a few times. The chain has TRBV7-3 and TRBJ2-7, with TRBD2 matching 10 bases. Germline CDR1 reads SGHTA; CDR2 reads FQGTGA. Trimming at V came to 4 bases and at J to 3 bases, leaving 18 bases not matched to a gene. This CDR3 region has 19 residues. CDR3 DNA sequence: TGTGCCAGCAGCTCTGTCCCCCCGGCTAGCGGGGGCCGTGACTACGAGCAGTACTTC. Its translation: CASSSVPPASGGRDYEQYF.

This clonotype was seen a handful of times. The chain recombines TRBV21-1 with TRBJ2-1; the tabulated D call, TRBD2, remains unverified against the DNA. TRBV21-1 is a documented pseudogene. CDR3 length equals 23 residues. Here the CDR3 DNA reads TGTGCCAGCAGCAAACCTAGGAGTGGGTACAAGCGGGGGGCCAGGCCGCTTTTTAATGAGCAGTTCTTC. Translating gives CASSKPRSGYKRGARPLFNEQFF.

This clonotype was detected a few times. The chain has TRBV3-1 and TRBJ1-5; D gene uncertain. Trimming pared 1 base from V and 8 bases from J, leaving 12 bases between. Germline V gives CDR1 LGHDT, CDR2 YNNKEL (reference sequence). This CDR3 is 14 amino acids long. The CDR3 coding sequence is TGTGCCAGCAGCCAAGTGGGCAGCAAGGAGCCCCAGCATTTT. Encoded protein: CASSQVGSKEPQHF. The whole variable domain, filled in from reference TRBV3-1 and TRBJ1-5, reads DTAVSQTPKYLVTQMGNDKSIKCEQNLGHDTMYWYKQDSKKFLKIMFSYNNKELIINETVPNRFSPKSPDKAHLNLHINSLELGDSAVYFCASSQVGSKEPQHFGDGTRLSIL.

This clonotype occurred many times. The chain employs TRBV7-9 and TRBJ1-1; TRBD1 agrees at 9 bases. V shed 4 bases, J shed 3 bases, and the junction held 6 bases outside the gene matches. Germline V gene lookup returns CDR1 SEHNR and CDR2 FQNEAQ (reference sequence). The CDR3 sequence is 15 residues long. This CDR3 reads CASSSSTGGDTEAFF. The CDR3 DNA is TGTGCCAGCAGCTCATCGACAGGGGGGGACACTGAAGCTTTCTTT.

This clonotype turned up a few times. V is TRBV27 and J is TRBJ1-1; 8 positions agree with TRBD1. Unmatched junction bases numbered 9, after V lost 6 bases and J lost 3 bases. Germline V gene sequence: CDR1 MNHEY, CDR2 SMNVEV (reference sequence). This CDR3 region has 15 residues. This CDR3 is CASRSQGAGDTEAFF. The CDR3 nucleotides are TGTGCCAGCAGGTCCCAGGGGGCCGGGGACACTGAAGCTTTCTTT.

This clonotype was observed at least ten times. This chain joins TRBV9 and TRBJ1-2; 7 bases fit TRBD1. Germline CDR1 is SGDLS and CDR2 is YYNGEE. This CDR3 spans 14 amino acids. J gave up 8 bases and V 1 base, and 8 bases lay outside the gene matches. CDR3 nucleotide sequence: TGTGCCAGCAGCGTAACGGAGGGGGCGAGGGGCTACACCTTC. It yields the protein CASSVTEGARGYTF.

The chain couples TRBV18 to TRBJ2-1, with 7 positions matching TRBD1. The CDR3 contains 11 residues. The germline gives CDR1 KGHSH, CDR2 LQKENI. Trimming took 2 bases from V and 15 from J; bases not matched to a gene: 4. CDR3 region: CASSPTGDVFF. The CDR3 DNA is TGTGCCAGCTCACCAACAGGGGATGTGTTCTTC. Full variable domain (remainder filled in from reference TRBV18 and TRBJ2-1): NAGVMQNPRHLVRRRGQEARLRCSPMKGHSHVYWYRQLPEEGLKFMVYLQKENIIDESGMPKERFSAEFPKEGPSILRIQQVVRGDSAAYFCASSPTGDVFFGPGTRLTVL.

This clonotype was counted many times. The gene calls are TRBV29-1 and TRBJ2-3; TRBD2 agrees at 8 bases. Germline V gene sequence: CDR1 SQVTM, CDR2 ANQGSEA. V trimming: 3 bases; J trimming: 0 bases; junction bases outside the gene matches: 5. This CDR3 spans 15 amino acids. The CDR3 here is CSVDGVAGSTDTQYF. The CDR3, as DNA: TGCAGCGTTGACGGGGTAGCGGGAAGCACAGATACGCAGTATTTT.

The genes are TRBV9 and TRBJ1-1; a possible D gene is TRBD1 (5 bases). V was clipped by 3 bases and J by 1 base, with 13 bases between them. The CDR3 is 15 amino acids. In germline, CDR1 is SGDLS, CDR2 YYNGEE. CDR3 sequence (DNA): TGTGCCAGCAGCGCCAGAGACGGGGCGAACACTGAAGCTTTCTTT. Translated: CASSARDGANTEAFF.

This clonotype has a handful of counts. V gene TRBV14 combines with J gene TRBJ2-2, with D perhaps TRBD2 (6 bases). The CDR3 runs 16 residues. Germline CDR1 and CDR2: SGHDN and FVKESK. Trimming pared 4 bases from V and 6 bases from J, leaving 18 bases between. The CDR3 reads CASSRYNARESGELFF. DNA for the CDR3: TGTGCCAGCAGCCGATACAACGCTCGGGAGTCCGGGGAGCTGTTTTTT.

The chain has TRBV9 and TRBJ2-1; D remains unclear. This CDR3 has 15 amino acids. With 0 bases removed from V and 6 bases from J, the gap between germline ends came to 13 bases. Germline V gene data show CDR1 as SGDLS and CDR2 as YYNGEE. The CDR3 DNA reads TGTGCCAGCAGCGTAGGGTCCGATCCCCTCAATGAGCAGTTCTTC. Protein sequence: CASSVGSDPLNEQFF.

This clonotype was seen many times. The chain joins TRBV12-3 or TRBV12-4 to TRBJ2-1; 7 bases match TRBD2. Trimming at V came to 8 bases and at J to 4 bases, leaving 5 bases not matched to a gene. The CDR3 has 13 residues. DNA of the CDR3: TGTGCCAGCCGGACGGGAGGATACAATGAGCAGTTCTTC. It translates to CASRTGGYNEQFF.

In its sample, this clonotype was seen a few times. The chain employs TRBV3-1 and TRBJ2-7; TRBD2 matches 14 bases. The CDR3 is 14 amino acids. V dropped 4 bases and J dropped 6; count of bases not matched to a gene: 2. The germline gives CDR1 LGHDT, CDR2 YNNKEL (reference sequence). In nucleotides, the CDR3 is TGTGCCAGCAGCCCAGGGACTAGCGGGAGCGAGCAGTACTTC. Translating gives CASSPGTSGSEQYF.

This clonotype has ten or more counts. The chain uses TRBV24-1 and TRBJ2-1; D unclear. The V end lost 6 bases, the J end lost 7 bases, and 9 bases lay between the germline ends. There are 12 residues in the CDR3. CDR1 and CDR2 from the germline V gene are KGHDR and SFDVKD. The DNA for the CDR3 is TGTGCCACCAGTAGCTCCTCTAATGAGCAGTTCTTC. Translating it yields CATSSSSNEQFF.

The chain is built from TRBV15 and TRBJ2-5; D is perhaps TRBD2 (5 bases). Germline CDR1 and CDR2: LNHNV and YYDKDF (reference sequence). The CDR3 covers 14 residues. Trimming took off 0 bases at V and 6 bases at J, with 11 bases between the two ends. This chain's CDR3 is CATSRDRGSKTQYF. The CDR3 bases are TGTGCCACCAGCAGAGATCGAGGGTCAAAGACCCAGTACTTC. Full variable domain (missing parts from reference TRBV15 and TRBJ2-5): DAMVIQNPRYQVTQFGKPVTLSCSQTLNHNVMYWYQQKSSQAPKLLFHYYDKDFNNEADTPDNFQSRRPNTSFCFLDIRSPGLGDTAMYLCATSRDRGSKTQYFGPGTRLLVL.

Ten or more counts support this clonotype. The chain couples TRBV12-3 or TRBV12-4 to TRBJ2-4; D is possibly TRBD1 (5 bases). The CDR3 totals 16 residues. Trimming removed 6 bases at V and 5 bases at J, with 20 bases between. Written as DNA, the CDR3 is TGTGCCAGCAGCGACCAAAAAGTAGGGGTCCAAAACATTCAGTACTTC. Translated: CASSDQKVGVQNIQYF.

This clonotype was found a few times. This rearrangement joins TRBV19 to TRBJ2-3; perhaps D is TRBD1 or TRBD2 (5 bases each). The CDR3 is 15 amino acids. V was shortened by 4 bases and J by 2 bases, with 13 bases between the two germline ends. Germline values: CDR1 LNHDA, CDR2 SQIVND (reference sequence). Here the CDR3 reads CASSSTGGYTDTQYF. The CDR3 DNA reads TGTGCCAGTAGTAGTACAGGAGGTTACACAGATACGCAGTATTTT.